This record covers a single T cell receptor beta chain. The CDR3 length is 15 residues. The germline V gene encodes CDR1 SGHVS and CDR2 FNYEAQ. The V and J ends lost 2 bases and 5 bases, in that order; junction bases with no gene match: 7. This record belongs to a study of T cell changes during pregnancy in multiple sclerosis. Assay: immunoSEQ multiplex PCR; the TCRdb copy retains only in-frame clones and omits some. The sample lists about 36,000 clones, around 89% occurring once. The clonotype was recovered from a female donor with multiple sclerosis, enrolled in a pregnancy study. This chain links TRBV7-6 with TRBJ2-5; TRBD2 matches at 8 bases. The sequences come from CD8+ T cells from peripheral blood mononuclear cells, collected in the third trimester of pregnancy. The CDR3 DNA follows: TGTGCCAGCAGCTTATCCCTGGGACTAGACGAGACCCAGTACTTC. Amino acids: CASSLSLGLDETQYF.